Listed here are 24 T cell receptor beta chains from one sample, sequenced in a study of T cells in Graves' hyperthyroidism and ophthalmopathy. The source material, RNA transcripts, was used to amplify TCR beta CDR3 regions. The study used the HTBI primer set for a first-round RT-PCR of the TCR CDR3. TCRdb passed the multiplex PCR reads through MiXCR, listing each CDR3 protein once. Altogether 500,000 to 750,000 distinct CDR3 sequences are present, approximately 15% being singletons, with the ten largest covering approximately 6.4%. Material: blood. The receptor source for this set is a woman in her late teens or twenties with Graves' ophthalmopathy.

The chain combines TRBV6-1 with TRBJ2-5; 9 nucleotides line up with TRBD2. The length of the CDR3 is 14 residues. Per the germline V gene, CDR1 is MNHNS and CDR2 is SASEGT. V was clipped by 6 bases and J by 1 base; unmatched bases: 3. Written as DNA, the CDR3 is TGTGCCAGCAGAAAGCGGGAGGCCCAAGAGACCCAGTACTTC. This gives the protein CASRKREAQETQYF.

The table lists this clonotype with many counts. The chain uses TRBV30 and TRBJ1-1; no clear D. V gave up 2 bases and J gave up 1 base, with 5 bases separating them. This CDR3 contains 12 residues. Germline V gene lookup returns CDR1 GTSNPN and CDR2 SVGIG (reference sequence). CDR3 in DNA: TGTGCCTGGAGTCAACCGAACACTGAAGCTTTCTTT. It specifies CAWSQPNTEAFF.

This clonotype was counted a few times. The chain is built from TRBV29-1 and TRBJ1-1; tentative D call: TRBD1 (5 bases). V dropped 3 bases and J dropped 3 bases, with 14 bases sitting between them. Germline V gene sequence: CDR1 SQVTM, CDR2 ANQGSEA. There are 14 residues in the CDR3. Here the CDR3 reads CSVEGRPEDTEAFF. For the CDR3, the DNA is TGCAGCGTTGAGGGGCGGCCGGAGGACACTGAAGCTTTCTTT.

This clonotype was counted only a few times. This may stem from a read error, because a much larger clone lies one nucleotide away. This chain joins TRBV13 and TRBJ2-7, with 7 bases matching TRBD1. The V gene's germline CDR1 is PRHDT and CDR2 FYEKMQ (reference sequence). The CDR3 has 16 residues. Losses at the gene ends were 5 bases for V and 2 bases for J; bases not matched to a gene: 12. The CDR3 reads CASSIRSRDSAYEQYF. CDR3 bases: TGTGCCAGCAGCATCCGCTCCAGGGACAGCGCCTACGAGCAGTACTTC.

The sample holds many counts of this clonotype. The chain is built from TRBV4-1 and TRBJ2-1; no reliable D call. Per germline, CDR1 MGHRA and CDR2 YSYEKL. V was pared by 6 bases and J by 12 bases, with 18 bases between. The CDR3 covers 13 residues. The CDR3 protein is CASSPPLRSLQFF. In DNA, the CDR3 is TGCGCCAGCAGTCCTCCTTTGAGGAGCTTGCAGTTCTTC.

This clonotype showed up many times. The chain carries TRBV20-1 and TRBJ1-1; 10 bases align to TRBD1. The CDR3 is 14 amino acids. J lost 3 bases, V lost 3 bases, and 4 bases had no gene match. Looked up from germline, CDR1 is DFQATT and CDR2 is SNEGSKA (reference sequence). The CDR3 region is CSASLTGGHTEAFF. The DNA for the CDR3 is TGCAGTGCTAGCCTGACAGGGGGCCACACTGAAGCTTTCTTT.

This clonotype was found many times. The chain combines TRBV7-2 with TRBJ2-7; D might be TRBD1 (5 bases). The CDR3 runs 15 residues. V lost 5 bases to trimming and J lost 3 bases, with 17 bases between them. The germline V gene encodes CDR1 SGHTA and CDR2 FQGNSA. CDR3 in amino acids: CASSQQASTVYEQYF. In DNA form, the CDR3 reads TGTGCCAGCAGCCAACAGGCATCCACAGTCTACGAGCAGTACTTC.

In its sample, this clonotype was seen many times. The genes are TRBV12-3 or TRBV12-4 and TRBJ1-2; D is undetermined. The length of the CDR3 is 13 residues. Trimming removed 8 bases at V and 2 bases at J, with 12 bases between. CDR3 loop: CASGTLTNYGYTF. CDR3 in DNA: TGTGCCAGCGGAACTCTAACGAACTATGGCTACACCTTC.

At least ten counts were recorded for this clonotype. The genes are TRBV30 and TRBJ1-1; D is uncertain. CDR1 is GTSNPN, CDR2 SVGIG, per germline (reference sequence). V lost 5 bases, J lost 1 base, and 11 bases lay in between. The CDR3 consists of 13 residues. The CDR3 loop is CAWSVMTNTEAFF. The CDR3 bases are TGTGCCTGGTCTGTTATGACGAACACTGAAGCTTTCTTT.

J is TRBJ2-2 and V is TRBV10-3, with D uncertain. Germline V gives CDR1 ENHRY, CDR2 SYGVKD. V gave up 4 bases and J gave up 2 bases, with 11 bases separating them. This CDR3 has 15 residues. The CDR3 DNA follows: TGTGCCATCAGTGCCGGGTGGGGAAACACCGGGGAGCTGTTTTTT. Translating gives CAISAGWGNTGELFF.

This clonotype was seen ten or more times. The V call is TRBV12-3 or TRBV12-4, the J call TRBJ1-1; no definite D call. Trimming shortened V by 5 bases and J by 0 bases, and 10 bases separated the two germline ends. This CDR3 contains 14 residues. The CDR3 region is CASSPRIMNTEAFF. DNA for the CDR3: TGTGCCAGCAGTCCGCGCATAATGAACACTGAAGCTTTCTTT.

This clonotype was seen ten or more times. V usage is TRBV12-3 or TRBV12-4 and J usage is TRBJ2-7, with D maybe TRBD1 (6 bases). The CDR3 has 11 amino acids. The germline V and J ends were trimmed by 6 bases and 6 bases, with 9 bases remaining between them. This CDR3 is CASSQGFEQYF. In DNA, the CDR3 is TGTGCCAGCAGCCAGGGGTTCGAGCAGTACTTC.

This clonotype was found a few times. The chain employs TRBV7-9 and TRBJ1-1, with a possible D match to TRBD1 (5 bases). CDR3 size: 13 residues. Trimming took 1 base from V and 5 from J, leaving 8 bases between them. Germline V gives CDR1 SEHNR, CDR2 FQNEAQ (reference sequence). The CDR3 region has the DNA TGTGCCAGCAGCTTAGGACAGCGGACTGAAGCTTTCTTT. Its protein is CASSLGQRTEAFF.

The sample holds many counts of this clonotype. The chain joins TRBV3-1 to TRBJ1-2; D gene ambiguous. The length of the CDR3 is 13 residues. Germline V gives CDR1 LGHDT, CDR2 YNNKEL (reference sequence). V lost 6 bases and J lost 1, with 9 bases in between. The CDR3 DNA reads TGTGCCAGCAGACGGGCCCATAACTATGGCTACACCTTC. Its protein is CASRRAHNYGYTF.

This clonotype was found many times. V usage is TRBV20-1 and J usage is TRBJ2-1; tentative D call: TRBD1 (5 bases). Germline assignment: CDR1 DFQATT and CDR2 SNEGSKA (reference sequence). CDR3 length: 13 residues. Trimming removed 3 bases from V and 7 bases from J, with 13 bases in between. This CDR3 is CSASGRERNEQFF. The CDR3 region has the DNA TGCAGTGCTAGTGGCAGGGAACGTAATGAGCAGTTCTTC.

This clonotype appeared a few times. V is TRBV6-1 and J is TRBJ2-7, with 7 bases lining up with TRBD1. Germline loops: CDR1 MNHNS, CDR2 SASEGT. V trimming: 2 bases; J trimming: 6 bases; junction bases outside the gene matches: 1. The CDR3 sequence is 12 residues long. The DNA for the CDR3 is TGTGCCAGCAGTGAAACAGGGGCCGAGCAGTACTTC. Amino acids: CASSETGAEQYF.

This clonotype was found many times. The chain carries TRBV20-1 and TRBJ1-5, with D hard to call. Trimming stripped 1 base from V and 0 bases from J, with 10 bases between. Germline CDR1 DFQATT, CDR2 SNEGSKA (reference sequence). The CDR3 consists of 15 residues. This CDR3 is CSARALGNSNQPQHF. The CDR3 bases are TGCAGTGCTAGAGCGCTGGGGAATAGCAATCAGCCCCAGCATTTT.

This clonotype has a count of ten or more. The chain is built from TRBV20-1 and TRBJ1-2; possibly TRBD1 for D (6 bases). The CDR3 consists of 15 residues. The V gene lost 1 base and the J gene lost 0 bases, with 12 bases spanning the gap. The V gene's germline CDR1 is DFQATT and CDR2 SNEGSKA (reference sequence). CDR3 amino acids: CSARGGGSSNYGYTF. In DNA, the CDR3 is TGCAGTGCTAGAGGAGGGGGGTCGTCTAACTATGGCTACACCTTC.

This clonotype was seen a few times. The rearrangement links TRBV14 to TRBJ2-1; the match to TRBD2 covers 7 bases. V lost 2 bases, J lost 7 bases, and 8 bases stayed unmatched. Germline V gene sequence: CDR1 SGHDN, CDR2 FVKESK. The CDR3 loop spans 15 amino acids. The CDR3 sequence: CASSQSGGILNEQFF. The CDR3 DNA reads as TGTGCCAGCAGCCAATCGGGAGGAATATTAAATGAGCAGTTCTTC.

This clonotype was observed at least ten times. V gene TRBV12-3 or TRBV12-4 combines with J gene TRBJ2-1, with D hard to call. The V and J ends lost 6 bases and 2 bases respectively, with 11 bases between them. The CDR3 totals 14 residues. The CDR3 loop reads CASRISGTYNEQFF. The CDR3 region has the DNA TGTGCCAGCAGGATTTCTGGGACCTACAATGAGCAGTTCTTC.

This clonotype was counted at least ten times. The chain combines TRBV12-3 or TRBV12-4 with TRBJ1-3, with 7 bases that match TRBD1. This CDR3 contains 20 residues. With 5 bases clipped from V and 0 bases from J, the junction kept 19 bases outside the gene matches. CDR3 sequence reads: CASSVDRVSLFGYSGNTIYF. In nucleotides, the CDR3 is TGTGCCAGCAGTGTCGACAGGGTGTCCTTGTTCGGTTACTCTGGAAACACCATATATTTT.

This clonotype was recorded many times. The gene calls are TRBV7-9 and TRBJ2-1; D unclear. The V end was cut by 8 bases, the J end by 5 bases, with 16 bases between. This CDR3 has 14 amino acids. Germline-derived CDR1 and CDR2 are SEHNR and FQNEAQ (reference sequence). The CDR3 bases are TGTGCCAGCTACGGCGCGCCGCGTCACAATGAGCAGTTCTTC. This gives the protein CASYGAPRHNEQFF.

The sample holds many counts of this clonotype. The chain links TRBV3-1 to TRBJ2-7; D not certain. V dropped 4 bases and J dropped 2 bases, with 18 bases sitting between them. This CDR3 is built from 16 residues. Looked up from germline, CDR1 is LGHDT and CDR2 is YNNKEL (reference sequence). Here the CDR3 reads CASSRLRPPSPYEQYF. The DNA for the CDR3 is TGTGCCAGCAGCCGTCTACGTCCACCCTCTCCCTACGAGCAGTACTTC.

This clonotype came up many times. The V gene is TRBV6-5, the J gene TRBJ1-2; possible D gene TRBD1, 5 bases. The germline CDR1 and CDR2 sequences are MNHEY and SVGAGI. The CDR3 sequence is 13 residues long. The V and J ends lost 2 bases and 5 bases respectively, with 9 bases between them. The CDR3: CASSYLGDYGYTF. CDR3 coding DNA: TGTGCCAGCAGTTACCTAGGGGATTATGGCTACACCTTC.